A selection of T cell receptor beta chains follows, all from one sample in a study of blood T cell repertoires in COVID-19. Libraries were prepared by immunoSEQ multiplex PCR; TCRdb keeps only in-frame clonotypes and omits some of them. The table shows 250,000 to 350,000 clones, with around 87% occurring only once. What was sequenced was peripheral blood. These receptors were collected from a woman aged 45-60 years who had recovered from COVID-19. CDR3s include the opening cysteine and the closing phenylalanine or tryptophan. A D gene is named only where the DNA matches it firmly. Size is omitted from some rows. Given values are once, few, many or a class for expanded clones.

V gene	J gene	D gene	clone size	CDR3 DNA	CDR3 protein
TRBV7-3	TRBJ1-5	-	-	TGTGCCAGCAGCTTAATGGTTTCTAGTGAGTATCGGAATCAGCCCCAGCATTTT	CASSLMVSSEYRNQPQHF
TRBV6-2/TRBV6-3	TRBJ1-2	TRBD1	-	TGTGCCAGCAGTCTATATCCGACAGGGTCTAACTATGGCTACACCTTC	CASSLYPTGSNYGYTF
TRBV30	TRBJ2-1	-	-	TGTGCCTGGTCATTCTCCTACAATGAGCAGTTCTTC	CAWSFSYNEQFF
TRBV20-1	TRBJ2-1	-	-	TGCAGTGCTAGTCAAGCAAACTACAATGAGCAGTTCTTC	CSASQANYNEQFF
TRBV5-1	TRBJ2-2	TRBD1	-	TGCGCCAGCAGCAGGACAGGGGCGGACGGGGAGCTGTTTTTT	CASSRTGADGELFF
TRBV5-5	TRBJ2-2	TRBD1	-	TGTGCCAGCAGCTTTGGACAGGCGACTTTCACCGGGGAGCTGTTTTTT	CASSFGQATFTGELFF
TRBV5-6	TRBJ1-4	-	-	TGTGCCAGCAGCTTGGGCAGGGGTGGTGAAAAACTGTTTTTT	CASSLGRGGEKLFF
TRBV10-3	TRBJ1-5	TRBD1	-	TGTGCCATCAGTGAGGGTGGAGGGGGCGGTCAGCCCCAGCATTTT	CAISEGGGGGQPQHF
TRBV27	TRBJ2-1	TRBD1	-	TGTGCCAGCAGCGATTCAGGGGGCAGGAATGAGCAGTTCTTC	CASSDSGGRNEQFF
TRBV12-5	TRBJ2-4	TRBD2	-	TGTGCTAGTGGTTGGGGACTAGATGGCATTCAGTACTTC	CASGWGLDGIQYF
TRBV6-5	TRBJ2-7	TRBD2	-	TGTGCCAGCAGCCAGTGGGGGGGTAACTACGAGCAGTACTTC	CASSQWGGNYEQYF
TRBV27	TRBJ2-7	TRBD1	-	TGTGCCAGCAGTCCCGGGACAGAATACGAGCAGTACTTC	CASSPGTEYEQYF
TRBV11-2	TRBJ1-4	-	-	TGTGCCAGCAGCTTGTCGCGGGATGAAAAACTGTTTTTT	CASSLSRDEKLFF
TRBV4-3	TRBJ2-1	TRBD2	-	TGCGCCAGCAGCCGGGTCCTCCATGGGAGGGCCGATGAGCAGTTCTTC	CASSRVLHGRADEQFF
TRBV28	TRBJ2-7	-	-	TGTGCCAGCACTAGGTTTAACTACGAGCAGTACTTC	CASTRFNYEQYF
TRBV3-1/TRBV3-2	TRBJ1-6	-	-	TGTGCCAGCAGCCGGGACGGCGGGGGAAATTCACCCCTCCACTTT	CASSRDGGGNSPLHF
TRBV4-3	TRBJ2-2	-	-	TGCGCCAGCAGCCAAGATCCACAGGGATGGGTGAACACCGGGGAGCTGTTTTTT	CASSQDPQGWVNTGELFF
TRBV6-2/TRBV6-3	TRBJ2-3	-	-	TGTGCCAGCAGTTACCCTCCAGGACAGCCCCCGGATACGCAGTATTTT	CASSYPPGQPPDTQYF
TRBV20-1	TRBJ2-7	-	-	TGCAGTGCTAGTCAGAACTACGAGCAGTACTTC	CSASQNYEQYF
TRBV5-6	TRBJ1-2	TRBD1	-	TGTGCCAGCAGCTTGGGACAGGGGCTGCTATCGGGTGGCTACACCTTC	CASSLGQGLLSGGYTF
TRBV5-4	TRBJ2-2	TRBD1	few	TGTGCCAGCAGCTGGGGACAGGGATTGATCACCGGGGAGCTGTTTTTT	CASSWGQGLITGELFF
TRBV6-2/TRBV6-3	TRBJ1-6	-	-	TGTGCCAGCAGTTACTCCCCCTTACGGGGTGCGGTCCACTTT	CASSYSPLRGAVHF
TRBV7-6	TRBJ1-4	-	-	TGTGCCAGCAGCTTATTTACTGAACCCGGTGCTGAAAAACTGTTTTTT	CASSLFTEPGAEKLFF
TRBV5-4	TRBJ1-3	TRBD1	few	TGTGCCAGCAGCAAAGCTCCGGGACAGGGGGTAAACACCATATATTTT	CASSKAPGQGVNTIYF
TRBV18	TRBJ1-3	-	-	TGTGCCAGCTCACCGGGGACATTGCCGGCCGGAAACACCATATATTTT	CASSPGTLPAGNTIYF
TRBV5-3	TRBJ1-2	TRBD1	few	TGTGCCACCAAAAACGGGACAGGGAAGTATGGCTACACCTTC	CATKNGTGKYGYTF
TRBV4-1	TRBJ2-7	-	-	TGCGCCAGCAGCCATCCGGGAAAGACCTACGAGCAGTACTTC	CASSHPGKTYEQYF
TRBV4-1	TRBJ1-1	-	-	TGCGCCAGCAGCCAAGTAGCATTGGAGAACACTGAAGCTTTCTTT	CASSQVALENTEAFF
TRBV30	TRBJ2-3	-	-	TGTGCCTGGAGTAGACACCCCACAGATACGCAGTATTTT	CAWSRHPTDTQYF
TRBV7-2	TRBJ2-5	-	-	TGTGCCAGCAGCTTGGCGGGGTTCCAAGAGACCCAGTACTTC	CASSLAGFQETQYF
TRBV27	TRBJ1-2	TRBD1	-	TGTGCCAGCAGTCCGAACGGGGACAGGGCGTCGAATGGCTACACCTTC	CASSPNGDRASNGYTF
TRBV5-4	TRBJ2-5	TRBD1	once	TGTGCCAGCAGCATGACAGGGTATGAGACCCAGTACTTC	CASSMTGYETQYF
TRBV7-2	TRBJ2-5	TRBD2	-	TGTGCCAGCAGGACCCCGGGACTAGCGGGGGATGGGACCCAGTACTTC	CASRTPGLAGDGTQYF
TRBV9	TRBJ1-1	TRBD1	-	TGTGCCAGCAGCATAAATACTATACAGGGGGCAGAGGCTGAAGCTTTCTTT	CASSINTIQGAEAEAFF
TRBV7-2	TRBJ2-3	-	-	TGTGCCAGCAGCCCGCGCGTGCCCCTCGAAAGCACAGATACGCAGTATTTT	CASSPRVPLESTDTQYF